Below, 14 T cell receptor beta chains from the same sample are listed, as sequenced in a study of T cells after posttransplantation cyclophosphamide. TCRdb's table, derived via immunoSEQ multiplex PCR, lists solely in-frame clones and lacks some. The sample was found to contain 40,000 to 55,000 clones, and every one recurs. The material sequenced was PBMCs. These receptors all come from a man aged 35 to 55 in good health, CMV-negative, and a related stem cell transplant donor.

This clone has ten or more counts. The chain carries TRBV28 and TRBJ2-7; weak D call: TRBD1 (6 bases). The CDR3 contains 13 residues. The V end lost 9 bases, the J end lost 3 bases, and 15 bases lay between the germline ends. Germline V gene lookup returns CDR1 MDHEN and CDR2 SYDVKM. The CDR3 nucleotides read TGTGCCAGTCGGTTTGAGGGGGTCTACGAGCAGTACTTC. It yields the protein CASRFEGVYEQYF.

This clone has only a few counts. The chain uses TRBV6-5 and TRBJ2-7; 7 nucleotides align to TRBD1. CDR3 length: 14 amino acids. With 5 bases clipped from V and 2 bases from J, the junction kept 6 bases outside the gene matches. Per the germline V gene, CDR1 is MNHEY and CDR2 is SVGAGI. This CDR3 reads CASSVTGFTYEQYF. The CDR3 nucleotides read TGTGCCAGCAGTGTGACAGGGTTCACCTACGAGCAGTACTTC.

The chain employs TRBV28 and TRBJ2-3; D perhaps matches TRBD1 (6 bases). Germline V gives CDR1 MDHEN, CDR2 SYDVKM. This CDR3 spans 15 amino acids. Trimming pared 6 bases from V and 2 bases from J, leaving 15 bases between. The DNA for the CDR3 is TGTGCCAGCAGCCCCCCAGGGGAGCCCACAGATACGCAGTATTTT. It codes for CASSPPGEPTDTQYF.

This clone was seen repeatedly, ten times or more. This chain connects TRBV4-1 to TRBJ1-5; D is uncertain. Looked up from germline, CDR1 is MGHRA and CDR2 is YSYEKL. This CDR3 spans 15 amino acids. Deletions cut 1 base from V and 2 bases from J, with 9 bases between. CDR3 nucleotides: TGCGCCAGCAGCCAAGGGTCGTTAGGCAATCAGCCCCAGCATTTT. This translates into CASSQGSLGNQPQHF.

This clone showed up many times. V gene TRBV10-3 combines with J gene TRBJ1-5; 8 bases fit TRBD1. Losses at the gene ends were 10 bases for V and 0 bases for J; bases not matched to a gene: 5. In germline, CDR1 is ENHRY, CDR2 SYGVKD. The CDR3 runs 14 residues. CDR3 region: CATRQGNSNQPQHF. CDR3 bases: TGTGCCACCCGACAGGGGAATAGCAATCAGCCCCAGCATTTT.

This clone was recorded at least ten times. CDR3 loop: CASSRQGAGGTQYF. CDR3 nucleotides: TGTGCCAGTAGTAGACAGGGGGCTGGGGGTACGCAGTATTTT. The chain combines TRBV19 with TRBJ2-3, with 10 bases identical to TRBD1. Per the germline V gene, CDR1 is LNHDA and CDR2 is SQIVND (reference sequence). This CDR3 spans 14 amino acids. The ends lost 4 bases at V and 8 bases at J; junction bases unmatched: 6. The full variable domain, with the rest looked up from reference TRBV19 and TRBJ2-3, is DGGITQSPKYLFRKEGQNVTLSCEQNLNHDAMYWYRQDPGQGLRLIYYSQIVNDFQKGDIAEGYSVSREKKESFPLTVTSAQKNPTAFYLCASSRQGAGGTQYFGPGTRLTVL.

This clone was detected many times. This sequence joins TRBV6-5 and TRBJ2-2, with D uncertain. V shed 6 bases and J shed 5 bases, with 16 bases lying between them. CDR3 length: 15 residues. Germline loops: CDR1 MNHEY, CDR2 SVGAGI. This chain's CDR3 is CASRINGVETGELFF. The DNA for the CDR3 is TGTGCCAGCAGGATTAACGGAGTCGAAACCGGGGAGCTGTTTTTT.

In this sample, this clone turned up many times. J is TRBJ2-1 and V is TRBV2, with 7 nucleotides matching TRBD2. Germline CDR1 is SNHLY and CDR2 is FYNNEI. The trim removed 8 bases at V and 5 bases at J, leaving 3 bases unmatched. The CDR3 is 12 amino acids. The CDR3 nucleotides read TGTGCCAGCGTGGGAGGGGACAATGAGCAGTTCTTC. It is translated as CASVGGDNEQFF. The full variable domain, in which reference TRBV2 and TRBJ2-1 provide the parts outside the CDR3, is EPEVTQTPSHQVTQMGQEVILRCVPISNHLYFYWYRQILGQKVEFLVSFYNNEISEKSEIFDDQFSVERPDGSNFTLKIRSTKLEDSAMYFCASVGGDNEQFFGPGTRLTVL.

This clone was detected ten times or more. This sequence joins TRBV6-6 and TRBJ2-7, with TRBD1 matching over 7 bases. Germline values: CDR1 MNHNY, CDR2 SVGAGI (reference sequence). The CDR3 loop spans 16 amino acids. The J segment lost 2 bases and the V segment lost 1 base, leaving 8 bases of the junction unmatched. The CDR3 loop is CASSYWDRTKPYEQYF. The CDR3 nucleotides are TGTGCCAGCAGTTACTGGGACAGAACAAAACCCTACGAGCAGTACTTC.

The table lists this clone with many counts. The chain employs TRBV5-4 and TRBJ2-2, with D perhaps matching TRBD2 (6 bases). The CDR3 runs 14 residues. Germline CDR1 reads SGHNT; CDR2 reads YYREEE (reference sequence). The germline V and J ends were trimmed by 4 bases and 4 bases, with 11 bases remaining between them. CDR3 in DNA: TGTGCCAGCAGCCCGGGACTCACCACCGGGGAGCTGTTTTTT. Protein product: CASSPGLTTGELFF.

This clone has ten or more counts. The rearrangement links TRBV7-9 to TRBJ2-7, with D perhaps matching TRBD1 (6 bases). This CDR3 has 17 amino acids. Germline V lookup: CDR1 SEHNR, CDR2 FQNEAQ (reference sequence). V lost 2 bases to trimming and J lost 7 bases, with 24 bases between them. The CDR3: CASSLPRTESLMWEQYF. The CDR3 nucleotides are TGTGCCAGCAGCTTACCCCGGACAGAGTCCCTAATGTGGGAGCAGTACTTC.

In its sample, this clone was seen many times. This chain uses TRBV29-1 with TRBJ1-1, with D unresolved. The ends were cut back, 3 bases at V and 1 base at J, with 9 bases in the middle. This CDR3 is 13 amino acids long. From germline, CDR1 is SQVTM and CDR2 ANQGSEA. CDR3 sequence: CSVDSRQNTEAFF. The CDR3 nucleotides read TGCAGCGTTGATTCGAGACAGAACACTGAAGCTTTCTTT. The full variable domain, in which reference TRBV29-1 and TRBJ1-1 provide the parts outside the CDR3, is SAVISQKPSRDICQRGTSLTIQCQVDSQVTMMFWYRQQPGQSLTLIATANQGSEATYESGFVIDKFPISRPNLTFSTLTVSNMSPEDSSIYLCSVDSRQNTEAFFGQGTRLTVV.

This clone was seen at least ten times. This chain links TRBV9 with TRBJ2-1; the match to TRBD1 covers 8 bases. V was clipped by 0 bases and J by 2 bases; unmatched bases: 1. The CDR3 contains 15 residues. The germline gives CDR1 SGDLS, CDR2 YYNGEE. The CDR3: CASSVAGQAYNEQFF. The CDR3 DNA follows: TGTGCCAGCAGCGTAGCGGGACAGGCCTACAATGAGCAGTTCTTC.

At least ten counts were recorded for this clone. The V gene is TRBV19, the J gene TRBJ2-7; D possibly corresponds to TRBD1 (6 bases). V was shortened by 5 bases and J by 6 bases, with 17 bases between the two germline ends. From germline, CDR1 is LNHDA and CDR2 SQIVND (reference sequence). This CDR3 is 14 amino acids long. The CDR3 is CASSSQGRGREQYF. CDR3 bases: TGTGCCAGTAGTTCACAGGGAAGAGGGCGCGAGCAGTACTTC.